This TCR beta chain was observed in a study of blood T cell repertoires in COVID-19. Using immunoSEQ multiplex PCR, the repertoire was profiled, and TCRdb retains in-frame clones only, with some absent. This sample has 240,000 or so clones, with around 79% found just once. Germline V CDR1 and CDR2: MGHDK, SYGVNS. This CDR3 has 17 amino acids. The V segment lost 1 base and the J segment 0 bases; nucleotides outside the gene matches: 6. The V call is TRBV25-1, the J call TRBJ2-1; 7 bases fit TRBD1. The source of this sequence is a woman at least 80 years old with acute or convalescent COVID-19. What was sequenced was peripheral blood. CDR3 bases: TGTGCCAGCAGTGAATGGGCCAGGGGGAGCTCCTACAATGAGCAGTTCTTC. Amino acids: CASSEWARGSSYNEQFF.